This T cell receptor (beta chain) came from a study of Ad26.COV2.S vaccination and SARS-CoV-2 variants. Study observations and caveats: After vaccination, reports described spike-specific CD8+ and CD4+ T cell responses as showing substantial breadth. While placebo recipients had lower spike-specific TCR breadth, vaccine recipients had more. Placebo and vaccine recipients had non-spike TCR breadth that was similar.

A word on this clone: Its antigen remains unidentified.

CDR1 is MNHNS, CDR2 SASEGT, per germline. V was trimmed by 2 bases and J by 5 bases, leaving 12 bases between them. The CDR3 totals 14 residues. The table came from immunoSEQ multiplex PCR; TCRdb's copy has only in-frame clones and leaves some out. This sample has roughly 380,000 clones, with 90% to 95% found just once. Here the sequenced sample was peripheral blood, taken after recovery from COVID-19. The chain couples TRBV6-1 to TRBJ1-2; no firm D call. The clonotype was recovered from a human donor who had recovered from COVID-19. CDR3 in amino acids: CASSELAAQYGYTF. CDR3 DNA: TGTGCCAGCAGTGAACTGGCGGCTCAGTATGGCTACACCTTC.